The clone carrying this TCR beta chain was recorded a few times. Its specificity is unknown. Amplified TCR beta CDR3 regions came from RNA transcripts. TCR CDR3 underwent first-round RT-PCR with the HTBI primer set. A single record per CDR3 protein comes from TCRdb applying MiXCR to the multiplex PCR reads. The table has 500,000 to 600,000 distinct CDR3 sequences, about 20% seen once. This sample stems from a study of T cells in Graves' hyperthyroidism and ophthalmopathy. Study-wide results and caveats: With a median lead of approximately six months before onset, the model predicted ophthalmopathy.

Trimming took off 3 bases at V and 5 bases at J, with 13 bases between the two ends. CDR1 is MDHEN, CDR2 SYDVKM, per germline. The CDR3 runs to 15 residues. Based on clinical symptoms, serum thyroxine and TRAb, thyroid ultrasound and orbital computed tomography, diagnoses were reached. PBMCs were collected from an approximately 9.2 ml volume of fresh peripheral blood. Input material: blood. The V call is TRBV28, the J call TRBJ2-2; D perhaps matches TRBD2 (7 bases). This clonotype originated in a man between 40 and 49 years old with Graves' ophthalmopathy. CDR3 nucleotides: TGTGCCAGCAGTTTCACGGGGGGCGGGACCGGGGAGCTGTTTTTT. Protein: CASSFTGGGTGELFF.